This T cell receptor beta chain came from a study of cytomegalovirus exposure and HLA in healthy donors. General study points: On later analysis, the bulk of CMV-associated TCR beta chains appeared to be HLA-restricted. Later on, an analysis showed TCR association rates differing by HLA locus, with DRB1 the most and HLA-C the fewest. As was reported, the classifier diagnosed cytomegalovirus status with high specificity and sensitivity.

The primer mix had 60 Vbeta and 13 Jbeta primers. Some clones are missing from TCRdb's copy, which holds only in-frame ones; the method was immunoSEQ multiplex PCR. This listing includes fewer than 70,000 clones. The germline gives CDR1 SGHDT, CDR2 YYEEEE. The V and J ends lost 0 bases and 6 bases, in that order; junction bases with no gene match: 4. CDR3 size: 14 residues. Details on this clone: Its antigen is not identified.

This receptor was obtained from a woman between 18 and 29 years old in good health and CMV-seronegative. Input material: PBMCs. The V gene is TRBV5-6, the J gene TRBJ1-2; 8 nucleotides line up with TRBD1. This CDR3 reads CASSLVDRGNGYTF. The CDR3 nucleotides are TGTGCCAGCAGCTTGGTCGACAGGGGCAATGGCTACACCTTC.